This T cell receptor beta chain is drawn from a study of control samples from healthy donors and cancer patients. Germline lookup yields CDR1 SSHAT and CDR2 FNYEAQ (reference sequence). The CDR3 is made up of 15 amino acids. V shed 5 bases, J shed 2 bases, and the junction held 2 bases outside the gene matches. Some clones are missing from TCRdb's copy, which holds only in-frame ones; the method was immunoSEQ multiplex PCR. This sample has more than 60,000 clones, with roughly 90% found just once. About this clone itself: The same CDR3 can be traced to other DNA sequences in this sample.

Source material: PBMCs. The receptor's source is a man aged 55 to 70 with colorectal cancer. The V and J genes are TRBV7-7 and TRBJ2-2; TRBD2 aligns across 10 bases. CDR3 DNA sequence: TGTGCCAGCAGCCCTAGCGGGGGTAACACCGGGGAGCTGTTTTTT. As protein: CASSPSGGNTGELFF.